The source of this TCR beta chain is a study of T cells in Graves' hyperthyroidism and ophthalmopathy. As for this clonotype: What it binds is not known.

Template material for amplifying TCR beta CDR3 regions consisted of RNA transcripts. First-round RT-PCR of the TCR CDR3 relied on the HTBI primer set. TCRdb reanalysed the multiplex PCR reads using MiXCR and keeps one entry per CDR3 protein. The table shows 600,000 or so distinct CDR3 sequences, with about a sixth occurring only once. Study observations and caveats: Most clonotypes that expanded in the thyroid above 0.001 also showed up in blood. Median prediction lead before ophthalmopathy onset was 6.5 months with the model.

Recently diagnosed hyperthyroidism of less than 2 months' duration affected patients aged 18 to 65. Exclusion followed for patients with uncontrolled infection, other autoimmune disease, pregnancy or lactation. The CDR3 runs to 14 residues. Germline V gives CDR1 SQVTM, CDR2 ANQGSEA. The V and J ends lost 5 bases and 6 bases respectively, with 17 bases between them. The chain uses TRBV29-1 and TRBJ2-1, with D tentatively TRBD1 (5 bases). Sequenced: blood. The sequence was obtained from a woman aged 25 to 39 with Graves' hyperthyroidism. CDR3 bases: TGCAGCGTTTCACAAGCCGTAGGGGTCAATGAGCAGTTCTTC. As protein: CSVSQAVGVNEQFF.